This T cell receptor beta chain was obtained from a study of beta chain features in type 1 diabetes. What was sequenced were expressed TCRB transcripts, since all of the isolated RNA had been reverse transcribed. Assay used: immunoSEQ multiplex PCR; TCRdb lists only in-frame clones, some missing. The sample has fewer than 350,000 clones, about 15% seen once. Study-level findings and limits: Among all four CD4+ subsets, Type 1 diabetes patients had TCRB CDR3s that were moderately but significantly shorter.

The germline CDR1 and CDR2 sequences are MGHDK and SYGVNS. With 6 bases clipped from V and 1 base from J, the junction kept 2 bases outside the gene matches. This CDR3 has 14 amino acids. Concerning this clone itself: Its antigen remains unknown.

Sequenced input: naive CD4+ T cells from blood. The TCR was taken from a man younger than 30 with type 1 diabetes. The V gene is TRBV25-1, the J gene TRBJ2-1; 8 nucleotides align to TRBD2. This CDR3 is CASSVAGSYNEQFF. DNA for the CDR3: TGTGCCAGCAGCGTAGCGGGGTCCTACAATGAGCAGTTCTTC.